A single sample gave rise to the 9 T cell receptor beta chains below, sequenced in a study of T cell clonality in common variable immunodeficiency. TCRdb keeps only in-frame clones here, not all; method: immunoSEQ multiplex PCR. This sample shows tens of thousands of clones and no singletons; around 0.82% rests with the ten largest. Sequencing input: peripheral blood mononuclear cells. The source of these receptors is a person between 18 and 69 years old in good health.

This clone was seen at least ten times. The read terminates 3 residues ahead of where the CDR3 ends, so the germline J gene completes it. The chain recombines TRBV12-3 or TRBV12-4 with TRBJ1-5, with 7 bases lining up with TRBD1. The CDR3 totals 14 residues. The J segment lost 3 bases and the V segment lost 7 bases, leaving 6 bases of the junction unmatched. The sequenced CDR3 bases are TGTGCCAGCACCCTGACAGGGCCCAATCAGCCC. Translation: CASTLTGPNQP. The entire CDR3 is CASTLTGPNQPQHF.

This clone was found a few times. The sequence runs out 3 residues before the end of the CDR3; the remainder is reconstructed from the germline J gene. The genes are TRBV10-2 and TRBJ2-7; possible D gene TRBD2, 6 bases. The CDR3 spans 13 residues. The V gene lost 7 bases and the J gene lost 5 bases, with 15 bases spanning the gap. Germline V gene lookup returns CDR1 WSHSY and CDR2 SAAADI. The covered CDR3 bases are TGCGCCAGCACCGGGAGAGGGGTCCACGAG. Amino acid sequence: CASTGRGVHE. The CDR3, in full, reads CASTGRGVHEQYF.

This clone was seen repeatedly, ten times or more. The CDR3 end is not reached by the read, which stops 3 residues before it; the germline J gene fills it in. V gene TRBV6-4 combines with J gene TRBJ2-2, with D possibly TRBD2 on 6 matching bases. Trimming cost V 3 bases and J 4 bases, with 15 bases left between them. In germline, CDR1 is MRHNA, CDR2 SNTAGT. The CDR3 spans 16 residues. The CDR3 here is CASSEQGLGGTGELFF. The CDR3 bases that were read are TGTGCCAGCAGTGAGCAGGGCCTCGGGGGCACCGGGGAG.

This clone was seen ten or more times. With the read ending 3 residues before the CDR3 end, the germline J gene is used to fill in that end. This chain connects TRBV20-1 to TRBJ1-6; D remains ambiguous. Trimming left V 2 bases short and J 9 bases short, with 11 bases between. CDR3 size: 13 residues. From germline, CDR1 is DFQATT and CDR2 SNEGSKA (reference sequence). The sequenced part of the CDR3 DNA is TGCAGTGCTAGATCCTCAGGATCTTCACCC. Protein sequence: CSARSSGSSP. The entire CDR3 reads CSARSSGSSPLHF.

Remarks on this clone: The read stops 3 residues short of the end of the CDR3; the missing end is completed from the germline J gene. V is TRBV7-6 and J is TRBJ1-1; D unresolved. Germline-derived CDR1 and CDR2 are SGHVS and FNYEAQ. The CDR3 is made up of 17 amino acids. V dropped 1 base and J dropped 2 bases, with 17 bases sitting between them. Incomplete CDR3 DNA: TGTGCCAGCAGCTTAGGGACGGGGAGTGGAGCAAACACTGAA. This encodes CASSLGTGSGANTE. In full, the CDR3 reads CASSLGTGSGANTEAFF. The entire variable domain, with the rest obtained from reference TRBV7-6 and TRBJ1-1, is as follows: GAGVSQSPRYKVTKRGQDVALRCDPISGHVSLYWYRQALGQGPEFLTYFNYEAQQDKSGLPNDRFSAERPEGSISTLTIQRTEQRDSAMYRCASSLGTGSGANTEAFFGQGTRLTVV.

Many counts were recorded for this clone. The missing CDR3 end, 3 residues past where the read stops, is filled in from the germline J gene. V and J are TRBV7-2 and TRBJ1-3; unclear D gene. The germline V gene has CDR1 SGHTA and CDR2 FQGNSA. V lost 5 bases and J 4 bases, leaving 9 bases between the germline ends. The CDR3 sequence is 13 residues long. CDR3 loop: CASSPEVGNTIYF. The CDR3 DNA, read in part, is TGTGCCAGCAGCCCAGAAGTCGGAAACACC.

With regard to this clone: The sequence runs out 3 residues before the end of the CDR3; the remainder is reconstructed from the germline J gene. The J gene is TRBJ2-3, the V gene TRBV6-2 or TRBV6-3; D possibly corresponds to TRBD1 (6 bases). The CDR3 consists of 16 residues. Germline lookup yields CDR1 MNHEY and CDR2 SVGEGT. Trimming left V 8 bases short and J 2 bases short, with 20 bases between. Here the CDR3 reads CASGGQRDGSTDTQYF. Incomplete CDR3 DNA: TGTGCCAGCGGGGGCCAAAGGGACGGGTCCACAGATACG.

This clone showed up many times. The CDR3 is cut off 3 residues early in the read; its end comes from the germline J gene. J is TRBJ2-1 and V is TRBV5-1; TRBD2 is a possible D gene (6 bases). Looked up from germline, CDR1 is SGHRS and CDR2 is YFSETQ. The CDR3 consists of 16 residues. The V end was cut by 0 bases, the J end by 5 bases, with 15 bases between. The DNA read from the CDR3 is TGCGCCAGCAGCTTGGAGAGTCGGCGGGAACACAATGAG. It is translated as CASSLESRREHNE. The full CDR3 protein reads CASSLESRREHNEQFF.

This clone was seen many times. The part of the CDR3 DNA that was read is TGTGCCAGCAGCCCCACTAGCGCCGGTGAG. Translated, it gives CASSPTSAGE. The CDR3 as a whole reads CASSPTSAGEQFF. The V call is TRBV7-2, the J call TRBJ2-1; 7 nucleotides agree with TRBD2. The CDR3 goes on 3 residues after the read ends, and that part is filled in from the germline J gene. The germline CDR1 and CDR2 sequences are SGHTA and FQGNSA. This CDR3 has 13 residues. Trimming removed 5 bases from V and 9 bases from J; junction bases left unmatched: 7. Full variable domain (outside the CDR3, taken from reference TRBV7-2 and TRBJ2-1): GAGVSQSPSNKVTEKGKDVELRCDPISGHTALYWYRQSLGQGLEFLIYFQGNSAPDKSGLPSDRFSAERTGGSVSTLTIQRTQQEDSAVYLCASSPTSAGEQFFGPGTRLTVL.